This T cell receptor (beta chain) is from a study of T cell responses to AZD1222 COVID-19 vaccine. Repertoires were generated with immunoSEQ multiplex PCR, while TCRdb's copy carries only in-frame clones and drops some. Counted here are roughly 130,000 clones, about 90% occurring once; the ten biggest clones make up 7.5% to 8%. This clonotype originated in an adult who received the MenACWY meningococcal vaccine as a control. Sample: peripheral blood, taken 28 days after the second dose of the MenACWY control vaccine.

The CDR3 here is CASSVATATGELFF. In DNA, the CDR3 is TGTGCCAGCAGCGTAGCGACCGCTACCGGGGAGCTGTTTTTT. The chain has TRBV9 and TRBJ2-2; D gene ambiguous. The CDR3 is 14 residues long. CDR1 and CDR2 from the germline V gene are SGDLS and YYNGEE. V lost 0 bases to trimming and J lost 5 bases, with 8 bases between them.